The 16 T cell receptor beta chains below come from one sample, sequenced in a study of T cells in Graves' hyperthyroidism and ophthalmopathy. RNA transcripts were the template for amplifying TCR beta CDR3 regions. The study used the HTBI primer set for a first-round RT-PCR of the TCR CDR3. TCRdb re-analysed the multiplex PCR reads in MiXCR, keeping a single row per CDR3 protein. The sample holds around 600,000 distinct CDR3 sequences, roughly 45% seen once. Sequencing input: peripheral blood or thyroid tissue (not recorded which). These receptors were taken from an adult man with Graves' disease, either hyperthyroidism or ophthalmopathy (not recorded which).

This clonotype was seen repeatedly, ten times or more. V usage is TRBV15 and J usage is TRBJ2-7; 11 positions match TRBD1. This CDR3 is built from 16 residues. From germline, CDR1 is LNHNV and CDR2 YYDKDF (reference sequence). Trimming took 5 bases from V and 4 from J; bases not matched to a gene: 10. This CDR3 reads CATSSSRDRGKYEQYF. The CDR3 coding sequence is TGTGCCACCAGCTCTTCCCGGGACAGGGGGAAGTACGAGCAGTACTTC.

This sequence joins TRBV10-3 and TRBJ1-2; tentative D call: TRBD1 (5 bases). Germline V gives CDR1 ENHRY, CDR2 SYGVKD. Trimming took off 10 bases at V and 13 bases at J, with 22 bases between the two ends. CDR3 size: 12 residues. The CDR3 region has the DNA TGTGCCAGCAGAGATGACTTCCGGGGCCCCACCTTC. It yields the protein CASRDDFRGPTF.

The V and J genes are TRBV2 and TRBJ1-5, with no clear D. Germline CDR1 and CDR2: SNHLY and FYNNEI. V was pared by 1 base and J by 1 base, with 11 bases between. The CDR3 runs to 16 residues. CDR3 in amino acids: CASSEGGRSSNQPQHF. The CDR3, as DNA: TGTGCCAGCAGTGAAGGGGGAAGGAGCAGCAATCAGCCCCAGCATTTT.

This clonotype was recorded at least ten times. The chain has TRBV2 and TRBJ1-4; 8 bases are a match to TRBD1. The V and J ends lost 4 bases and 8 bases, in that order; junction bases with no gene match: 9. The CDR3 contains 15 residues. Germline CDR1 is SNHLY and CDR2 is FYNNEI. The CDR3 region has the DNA TGTGCCAGCAGTGTTGCACAGGGGGAAGGGGAAAAACTGTTTTTT. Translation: CASSVAQGEGEKLFF. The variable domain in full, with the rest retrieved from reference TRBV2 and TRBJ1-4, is EPEVTQTPSHQVTQMGQEVILRCVPISNHLYFYWYRQILGQKVEFLVSFYNNEISEKSEIFDDQFSVERPDGSNFTLKIRSTKLEDSAMYFCASSVAQGEGEKLFFGSGTQLSVL.

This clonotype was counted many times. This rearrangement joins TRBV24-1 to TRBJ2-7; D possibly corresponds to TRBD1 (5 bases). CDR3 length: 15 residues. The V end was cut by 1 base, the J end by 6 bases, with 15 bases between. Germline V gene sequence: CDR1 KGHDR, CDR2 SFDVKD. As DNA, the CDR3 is TGTGCCACCAGTGATTTCGGTCAGGGCATCGGCGAGCAGTACTTC. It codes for CATSDFGQGIGEQYF.

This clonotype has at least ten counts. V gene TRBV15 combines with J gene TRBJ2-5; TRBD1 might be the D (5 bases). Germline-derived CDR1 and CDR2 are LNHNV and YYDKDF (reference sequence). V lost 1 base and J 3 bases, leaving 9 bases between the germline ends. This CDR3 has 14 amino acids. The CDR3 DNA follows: TGTGCCACCAGCAGAGTCCTAGGGGAAGAGACCCAGTACTTC. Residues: CATSRVLGEETQYF.

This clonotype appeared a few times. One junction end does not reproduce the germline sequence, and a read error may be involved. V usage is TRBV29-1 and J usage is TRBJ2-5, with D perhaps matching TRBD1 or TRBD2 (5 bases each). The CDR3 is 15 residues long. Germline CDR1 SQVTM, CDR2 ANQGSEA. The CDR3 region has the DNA TGTGCCAGCAGTTTAGAGGGGCAAGGGCAAGAGACCCAGTACTTC. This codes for CASSLEGQGQETQYF.

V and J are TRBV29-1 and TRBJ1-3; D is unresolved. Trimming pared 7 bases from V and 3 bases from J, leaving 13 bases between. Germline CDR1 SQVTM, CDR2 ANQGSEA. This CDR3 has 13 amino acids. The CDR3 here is CSARLGFGNTIYF. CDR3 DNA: TGCAGCGCCCGATTAGGGTTTGGAAACACCATATATTTT.

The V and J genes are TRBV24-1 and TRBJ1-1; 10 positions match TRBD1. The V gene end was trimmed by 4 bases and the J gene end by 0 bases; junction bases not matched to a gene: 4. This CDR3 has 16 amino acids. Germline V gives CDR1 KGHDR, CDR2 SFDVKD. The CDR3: CATSDGTGAMNTEAFF. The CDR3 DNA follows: TGTGCCACCAGTGACGGGACAGGGGCGATGAACACTGAAGCTTTCTTT.

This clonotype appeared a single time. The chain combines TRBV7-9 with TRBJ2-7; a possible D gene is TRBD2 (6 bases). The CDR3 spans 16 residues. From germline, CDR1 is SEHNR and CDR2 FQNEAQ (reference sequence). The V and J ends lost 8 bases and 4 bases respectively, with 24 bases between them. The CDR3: CASQDFGVAGTYEQYF. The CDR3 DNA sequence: TGTGCCAGCCAAGATTTCGGGGTTGCAGGGACTTACGAGCAGTACTTC.

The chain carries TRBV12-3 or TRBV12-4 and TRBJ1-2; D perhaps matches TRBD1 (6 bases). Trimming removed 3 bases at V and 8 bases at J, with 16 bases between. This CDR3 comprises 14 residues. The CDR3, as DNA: TGTGCCAGCAGTTTCGGTGGCCAGGGGTACGGCTACACCTTC. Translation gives CASSFGGQGYGYTF.

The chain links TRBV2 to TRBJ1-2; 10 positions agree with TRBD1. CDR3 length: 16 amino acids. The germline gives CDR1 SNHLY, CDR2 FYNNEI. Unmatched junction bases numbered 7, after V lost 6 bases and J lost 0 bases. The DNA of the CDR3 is TGTGCCAGCAGGTTCCCCGGGACAGGGGCTAACTATGGCTACACCTTC. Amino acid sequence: CASRFPGTGANYGYTF.

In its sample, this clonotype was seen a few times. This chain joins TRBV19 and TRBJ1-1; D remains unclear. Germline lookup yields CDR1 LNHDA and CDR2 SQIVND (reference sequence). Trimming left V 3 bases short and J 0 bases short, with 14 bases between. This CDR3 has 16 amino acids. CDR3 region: CASSIRTGMMNTEAFF. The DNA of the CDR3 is TGTGCCAGTAGTATTCGGACGGGGATGATGAACACTGAAGCTTTCTTT.

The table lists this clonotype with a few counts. For the CDR3, the DNA is TGTGCCATCAGTTATGGGCGTCAAGCCCTCCACTTT. It codes for CAISYGRQALHF. The chain uses TRBV10-3 and TRBJ1-6; D ambiguous. Trimming cost V 5 bases and J 14 bases, with 13 bases left between them. CDR3 length equals 12 residues. Germline values: CDR1 ENHRY, CDR2 SYGVKD.

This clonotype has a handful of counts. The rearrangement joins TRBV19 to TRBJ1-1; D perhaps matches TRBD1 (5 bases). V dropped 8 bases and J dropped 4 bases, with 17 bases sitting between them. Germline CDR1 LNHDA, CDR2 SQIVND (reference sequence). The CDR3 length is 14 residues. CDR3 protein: CASARGVRVTEAFF. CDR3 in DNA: TGTGCCAGTGCAAGGGGCGTTCGGGTCACTGAAGCTTTCTTT.

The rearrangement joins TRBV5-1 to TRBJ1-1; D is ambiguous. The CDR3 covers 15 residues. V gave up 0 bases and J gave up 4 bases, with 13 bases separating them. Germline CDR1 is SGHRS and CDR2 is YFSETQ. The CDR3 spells CASSLVPDFSTEAFF. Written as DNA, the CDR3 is TGCGCCAGCAGCTTGGTCCCCGACTTTAGCACTGAAGCTTTCTTT.